This is a list of T cell receptor beta chains from one sample in a study of identical twins. TCRdb analysed the 5' RACE reads with MiXCR anew, one entry per CDR3 protein. This sample has approximately 490,000 distinct CDR3 sequences; approximately 20% occur once, and the top ten carry 0.48%. These sequences were also reported in another study, on yellow fever vaccine responses in identical twins.

The sample was CD4+ T cells sorted from blood. Receptors were obtained from a woman under 30 in good health. Each CDR3 is given with its conserved first and last residue. The D gene is left open where the match is weak. The size field is filled for only some rows; it gives once, few, many or a size class.

CDR3 protein | CDR3 DNA | D gene | J gene | clone size | V gene
CASSLLGGSYAEAFF | TGTGCCAGCAGCCTACTGGGAGGGTCGTACGCTGAAGCTTTCTTT | - | TRBJ1-1 | - | TRBV9
CASSSGQGAIRSTDTQYF | TGTGCCAGCAGCAGTGGACAGGGGGCAATCCGATCCACAGATACGCAGTATTTT | TRBD1 | TRBJ2-3 | - | TRBV5-5
CASSQGTIPNEQFF | TGTGCCAGCAGCCAAGGGACTATCCCTAATGAGCAGTTCTTC | - | TRBJ2-1 | few | TRBV3-1
CASRDQGASNQPQHF | TGTGCCAGTAGGGATCAGGGGGCGAGCAATCAGCCCCAGCATTTT | TRBD1 | TRBJ1-5 | - | TRBV19
CASGTRQGHNEQFF | TGTGCCAGCGGTACGAGACAGGGACACAATGAGCAGTTCTTC | TRBD1 | TRBJ2-1 | - | TRBV28
CASSQSAGGSKNIQYF | TGTGCCAGCAGCCAATCGGCAGGGGGGTCCAAAAACATTCAGTACTTC | - | TRBJ2-4 | few | TRBV16
CASSFGSGPYEQYF | TGTGCCAGCAGTTTTGGTAGCGGACCCTACGAGCAGTACTTC | - | TRBJ2-7 | - | TRBV27
CASTKTGATYNEQFF | TGTGCCAGCACCAAAACAGGGGCAACCTACAATGAGCAGTTCTTC | TRBD1 | TRBJ2-1 | few | TRBV6-1
CASSLRGGANVLTF | TGTGCCAGCAGCCTCCGGGGTGGGGCCAACGTCCTGACTTTC | - | TRBJ2-6 | - | TRBV25-1
CASSERDSAGYEQYF | TGTGCCAGCAGCGAACGGGACAGTGCAGGCTACGAGCAGTACTTC | TRBD1 | TRBJ2-7 | few | TRBV2
CASSPRFGVMNTEAFF | TGTGCCAGCTCACCAAGGTTCGGAGTAATGAACACTGAAGCTTTCTTT | - | TRBJ1-1 | once | TRBV18
CASSTGPTYEQYF | TGTGCCAGCAGTACAGGGCCTACCTACGAGCAGTACTTC | - | TRBJ2-7 | - | TRBV28
CSHRERGELFF | TGCAGCCATAGGGAGAGAGGGGAACTGTTTTTT | - | TRBJ1-4 | few | TRBV29-1
CSVDNRAHIDTQYF | TGCAGCGTTGATAACAGGGCGCATATAGATACGCAGTATTTT | - | TRBJ2-3 | few | TRBV29-1
CASSPPVLAGGRSEQFF | TGTGCCAGCTCACCACCGGTACTAGCGGGAGGGCGCAGTGAGCAGTTCTTC | TRBD2 | TRBJ2-1 | few | TRBV18
CATSVSGTGNSVKNIQYF | TGTGCCACCAGTGTTTCCGGGACAGGGAATAGTGTCAAAAACATTCAGTACTTC | TRBD1 | TRBJ2-4 | few | TRBV24-1
CASSLDGPNSPLHF | TGTGCCAGCAGCTTAGACGGTCCAAATTCACCCCTCCACTTT | - | TRBJ1-6 | - | TRBV7-3
CASSESGDLKEFF | TGCGCCAGCAGTGAGTCAGGGGACCTAAAGGAGTTCTTC | - | TRBJ2-1 | - | TRBV10-1
CASTATSYNEQFF | TGTGCCAGCACGGCTACTTCCTACAATGAGCAGTTCTTC | - | TRBJ2-1 | - | TRBV6-2/TRBV6-3
CASSQGQGVFQETQYF | TGTGCCAGCAGTCAAGGACAGGGGGTATTCCAAGAGACCCAGTACTTC | TRBD1 | TRBJ2-5 | - | TRBV7-9
CASSIGTGDYEQYF | TGTGCCAGCAGCATCGGGACAGGAGACTACGAGCAGTACTTC | TRBD1 | TRBJ2-7 | - | TRBV7-9
CASSPPGLVIDTQYF | TGTGCCAGCAGTCCACCGGGACTAGTAATTGATACGCAGTATTTT | TRBD2 | TRBJ2-3 | - | TRBV12-3/TRBV12-4
CASSAHPSGRTNEQFF | TGTGCCAGCAGTGCCCACCCCAGCGGGAGAACCAATGAGCAGTTCTTC | TRBD2 | TRBJ2-1 | few | TRBV6-1
CASSLGLAGVYNEQFF | TGCGCCAGCAGCTTAGGGCTAGCGGGAGTTTACAATGAGCAGTTCTTC | TRBD2 | TRBJ2-1 | many | TRBV7-9
CASRHIAEGGNEQFF | TGTGCCAGCAGACATATAGCGGAGGGGGGCAATGAGCAGTTCTTC | - | TRBJ2-1 | - | TRBV3-1
CASSPRTGINTEAFF | TGTGCCAGCAGTCCTCGGACAGGGATAAACACTGAAGCTTTCTTT | TRBD1 | TRBJ1-1 | few | TRBV6-1
CSVEFVVLGGEQFF | TGCAGCGTTGAATTCGTGGTCCTTGGCGGTGAGCAGTTCTTC | - | TRBJ2-1 | - | TRBV29-1
CASSPLDGRGIQYF | TGTGCCAGCAGCCCTCTGGACGGACGGGGCATTCAGTACTTC | - | TRBJ2-4 | - | TRBV16
CASSLWGQGAYVAKNIQYF | TGTGCCAGCAGCCTTTGGGGACAGGGGGCTTATGTAGCCAAAAACATTCAGTACTTC | TRBD1 | TRBJ2-4 | once | TRBV11-2
CASSLRRGQYF | TGTGCCAGCAGTTTAAGGCGGGGGCAGTACTTC | - | TRBJ2-7 | few | TRBV28
CSATGTGRMNTEAFF | TGCAGTGCTACCGGGACAGGGAGGATGAACACTGAAGCTTTCTTT | TRBD1 | TRBJ1-1 | - | TRBV20-1
CASSTGGANGYTF | TGTGCCAGCAGCACAGGGGGCGCCAATGGCTACACCTTC | TRBD1 | TRBJ1-2 | - | TRBV7-9
CASSYRGGSTEAFF | TGTGCCAGCAGCTACAGGGGAGGGAGCACTGAAGCTTTCTTT | TRBD1 | TRBJ1-1 | - | TRBV7-3
CASSQVGGRTYNEQFF | TGTGCCAGCAGCCAAGTCGGCGGGAGGACCTACAATGAGCAGTTCTTC | TRBD2 | TRBJ2-1 | - | TRBV4-2
CASSFSDFTDTQYF | TGTGCCAGCAGTTTTTCCGACTTCACAGATACGCAGTATTTT | - | TRBJ2-3 | few | TRBV28
CASTAPGLAGNEQFF | TGTGCCAGCACCGCGCCGGGACTAGCGGGTAATGAGCAGTTCTTC | TRBD2 | TRBJ2-1 | - | TRBV7-9
CAISGSGLSNEQFF | TGTGCCATCAGTGGGAGTGGGTTGTCCAATGAGCAGTTCTTC | - | TRBJ2-1 | few | TRBV10-3
CASRVAPGQGYTEAFF | TGTGCCAGCAGAGTGGCTCCGGGACAGGGATACACTGAAGCTTTCTTT | TRBD1 | TRBJ1-1 | - | TRBV7-9
CAISDKGSEAFF | TGTGCCATCAGTGATAAGGGATCTGAAGCTTTCTTT | - | TRBJ1-1 | few | TRBV10-3
CASSFDTGREQFF | TGCGCCAGCAGTTTCGACACAGGGAGGGAGCAGTTCTTC | - | TRBJ2-1 | - | TRBV5-1
CSARAGLAGTYAQYF | TGCAGTGCCAGAGCCGGACTAGCGGGGACCTACGCGCAGTACTTC | TRBD2 | TRBJ2-7 | - | TRBV20-1
CATSREGQVYNEQFF | TGTGCCACCAGCAGAGAGGGACAAGTCTACAATGAGCAGTTCTTC | - | TRBJ2-1 | - | TRBV15
CASSLYRLSVNEQFF | TGTGCCAGCAGTTTATATCGGTTGTCGGTAAATGAGCAGTTCTTC | - | TRBJ2-1 | - | TRBV28
CAISESTTEAFF | TGTGCCATCAGTGAGTCTACCACTGAAGCTTTCTTT | - | TRBJ1-1 | - | TRBV10-3
CASSLAGTGGHEKLFF | TGTGCCAGCAGTTTAGCCGGGACAGGGGGACATGAAAAACTGTTTTTT | TRBD1 | TRBJ1-4 | few | TRBV12-3/TRBV12-4
CASSQEADATNEKLFF | TGCGCCAGCAGCCAAGAGGCAGACGCAACTAATGAAAAACTGTTTTTT | - | TRBJ1-4 | - | TRBV4-1
CASRAGTGYTEAFF | TGTGCCAGCAGAGCCGGGACAGGGTACACTGAAGCTTTCTTT | TRBD1 | TRBJ1-1 | many | TRBV12-3/TRBV12-4
CASSGASGSNTDTQYF | TGCGCCAGCAGCGGGGCTAGCGGGAGTAACACAGATACGCAGTATTTT | TRBD2 | TRBJ2-3 | - | TRBV5-1
CASSPMTSGGLSGANVLTF | TGCGCCAGCAGCCCCATGACTAGCGGGGGGTTATCTGGGGCCAACGTCCTGACTTTC | TRBD2 | TRBJ2-6 | few | TRBV5-1
CASSPATGSLGSYNEQFF | TGTGCCAGCAGCCCCGCCACGGGGTCCCTCGGCTCCTACAATGAGCAGTTCTTC | - | TRBJ2-1 | few | TRBV11-1
CASSAGSDEQYF | TGTGCCAGCTCAGCGGGTAGCGACGAGCAGTACTTC | - | TRBJ2-7 | - | TRBV18
CASSQARGQRNTGELFF | TGTGCCAGCAGCCAAGCGAGAGGGCAGAGGAACACCGGGGAGCTGTTTTTT | - | TRBJ2-2 | few | TRBV14
CASTSPPNFYGYTF | TGTGCCAGCACTTCCCCCCCCAACTTCTATGGCTACACCTTC | - | TRBJ1-2 | - | TRBV12-3/TRBV12-4